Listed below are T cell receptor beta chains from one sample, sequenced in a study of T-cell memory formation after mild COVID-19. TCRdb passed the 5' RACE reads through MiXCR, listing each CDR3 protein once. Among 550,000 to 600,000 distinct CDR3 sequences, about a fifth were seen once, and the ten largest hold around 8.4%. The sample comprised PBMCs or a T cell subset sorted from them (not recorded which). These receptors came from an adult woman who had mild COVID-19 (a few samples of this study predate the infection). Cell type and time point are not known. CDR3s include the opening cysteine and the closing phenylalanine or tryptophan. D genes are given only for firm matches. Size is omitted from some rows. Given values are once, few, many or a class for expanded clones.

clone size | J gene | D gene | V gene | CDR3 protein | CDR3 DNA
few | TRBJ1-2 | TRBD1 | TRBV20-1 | CSVRARTGKPNYGYTF | TGCAGTGTTAGGGCCAGGACAGGCAAACCTAACTATGGCTACACCTTC
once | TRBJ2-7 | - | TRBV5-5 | CASSLAVREWPYEQYF | TGTGCCAGCAGCTTGGCGGTCCGGGAGTGGCCCTACGAGCAGTACTTC
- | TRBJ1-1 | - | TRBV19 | CASSIRGRETEAFF | TGTGCCAGTAGTATAAGGGGAAGGGAAACTGAAGCTTTCTTT
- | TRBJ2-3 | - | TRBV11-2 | CASSPGPGDPTDTQYF | TGTGCCAGCAGTCCCGGGCCAGGGGACCCCACAGATACGCAGTATTTT
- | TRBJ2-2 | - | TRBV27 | CTSSPGGLTGELFF | TGTACCAGCAGCCCTGGGGGTCTCACCGGGGAGCTGTTTTTT
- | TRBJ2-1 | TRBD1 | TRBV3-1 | CASSQFGQGNEQFF | TGTGCCAGCAGCCAGTTCGGACAGGGCAATGAGCAGTTCTTC
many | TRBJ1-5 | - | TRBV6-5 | CASSTQQNQPQHF | TGTGCCAGCAGTACCCAGCAAAATCAGCCCCAGCATTTT
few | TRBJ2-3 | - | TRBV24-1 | CATSDLGTEDARWATDTQYF | TGTGCCACCAGTGATTTAGGGACGGAGGACGCACGGTGGGCCACAGATACGCAGTATTTT
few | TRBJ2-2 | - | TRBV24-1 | CATSDPGTRATGELFF | TGTGCCACCAGTGATCCAGGGACAAGAGCAACCGGGGAGCTGTTTTTT
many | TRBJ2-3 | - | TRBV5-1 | CASSLEPTSSDTQYF | TGCGCCAGCAGCTTGGAGCCCACTTCTAGCGATACGCAGTATTTT
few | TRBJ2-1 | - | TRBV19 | CASSRPDSLDEQFF | TGTGCCAGTAGTCGCCCCGACAGCCTCGATGAGCAGTTCTTC